A single sample gave rise to the 24 T cell receptor beta chains below, sequenced in a study of blood T cell repertoires in COVID-19. This table comes from immunoSEQ multiplex PCR, and its TCRdb copy is limited to in-frame clones, with some not included. The table has more than 200,000 clones, approximately 80% seen once; the top ten hold 4% to 4.5%. The sequenced material came from peripheral blood. These receptors were obtained from a man aged 60-69 years with acute or convalescent COVID-19.

This clone was detected only once. J is TRBJ2-5 and V is TRBV7-9, with D possibly TRBD1 on 5 matching bases. CDR1 is SEHNR and CDR2 is FQNEAQ in the germline V gene (reference sequence). The V and J ends lost 5 bases and 4 bases respectively, with 14 bases between them. This CDR3 comprises 14 residues. The CDR3 sequence is CASSRQGDPETQYF. The CDR3, as DNA: TGTGCCAGCAGCCGCCAGGGTGATCCAGAGACCCAGTACTTC.

The chain combines TRBV10-1 with TRBJ2-1; tentatively, D is TRBD2 (7 bases). V lost 0 bases, J lost 4 bases, and 13 bases lay in between. This CDR3 has 16 residues. Germline V CDR1 and CDR2: WNHNN, SYGVQD (reference sequence). CDR3 DNA sequence: TGCGCCAGCAGTGAGTCGAGGGGGGGTTCTTACAATGAGCAGTTCTTC. As protein: CASSESRGGSYNEQFF.

This sequence joins TRBV19 and TRBJ1-5; 8 nucleotides agree with TRBD1. This CDR3 spans 17 amino acids. The germline V gene encodes CDR1 LNHDA and CDR2 SQIVND (reference sequence). V gave up 6 bases and J gave up 6 bases; unmatched junction bases: 16. In DNA form, the CDR3 reads TGTGCCAGTAGAAGCGGAGTTCTGGACAGGGTGAGTCAGCCCCAGCATTTT. It specifies CASRSGVLDRVSQPQHF.

The chain joins TRBV2 to TRBJ1-2; TRBD1 agrees at 10 bases. The CDR3 length is 15 residues. Trimming took 8 bases from V and 2 from J; bases not matched to a gene: 8. Germline CDR1 reads SNHLY; CDR2 reads FYNNEI. CDR3 protein: CASGTGANGNYGYTF. The DNA for the CDR3 is TGTGCCAGCGGGACAGGGGCAAATGGGAACTATGGCTACACCTTC.

The chain carries TRBV14 and TRBJ1-6; weak D call: TRBD1 (6 bases). The V end was cut by 4 bases, the J end by 3 bases, with 13 bases between. Germline V gene sequence: CDR1 SGHDN, CDR2 FVKESK. The CDR3 runs 16 residues. The CDR3 protein is CASSPAGTNYNSPLHF. The CDR3 DNA reads TGTGCCAGCAGCCCGGCCGGGACAAACTATAATTCACCCCTCCACTTT.

The chain is built from TRBV7-9 and TRBJ2-7, with 7 bases identical to TRBD1. Germline CDR1 and CDR2: SEHNR and FQNEAQ (reference sequence). The CDR3 covers 16 residues. Trimming took 2 bases from V and 0 from J; bases not matched to a gene: 7. The CDR3 DNA sequence: TGTGCCAGCAGCTTAAACGACAGGGAAAGCTCCTACGAGCAGTACTTC. Translated: CASSLNDRESSYEQYF. The whole variable domain, filled in from reference TRBV7-9 and TRBJ2-7, reads DTGVSQNPRHKITKRGQNVTFRCDPISEHNRLYWYRQTLGQGPEFLTYFQNEAQLEKSRLLSDRFSAERPKGSFSTLEIQRTEQGDSAMYLCASSLNDRESSYEQYFGPGTRLTVT.

This clone was seen once. The chain recombines TRBV19 with TRBJ2-1; 7 bases match TRBD2. J was trimmed by 1 base and V by 1 base; bases with no gene match: 7. The CDR3 runs to 17 residues. CDR1 is LNHDA and CDR2 is SQIVND in the germline V gene (reference sequence). CDR3 in DNA: TGTGCCAGTAGTATAGGGAGCGGGGCCTTATCCTACAATGAGCAGTTCTTC. Protein: CASSIGSGALSYNEQFF.

J is TRBJ1-2 and V is TRBV6-5; tentatively, D is TRBD1 (6 bases). Per the germline V gene, CDR1 is MNHEY and CDR2 is SVGAGI. Between the trimmed V and J ends, which lost 2 bases and 4 bases, there was a span of 17 bases. CDR3 length equals 16 residues. For the CDR3, the DNA is TGTGCCAGCAGTTACCGCCAGGGGCAGGGCTTCTATGGCTACACCTTC. Residues: CASSYRQGQGFYGYTF.

The chain uses TRBV19 and TRBJ2-5; D is perhaps TRBD1 (5 bases). CDR1 and CDR2 from the germline V gene are LNHDA and SQIVND (reference sequence). V lost 4 bases and J lost 2, with 11 bases in between. The CDR3 runs to 14 residues. CDR3 residues: CASSTRQYQETQYF. CDR3 bases: TGTGCCAGTAGTACGAGACAGTATCAAGAGACCCAGTACTTC.

In this sample, this clone turned up once. The chain has TRBV15 and TRBJ2-7; 9 bases are a match to TRBD1. Germline loops: CDR1 LNHNV, CDR2 YYDKDF (reference sequence). With 4 bases clipped from V and 0 bases from J, the junction kept 4 bases outside the gene matches. The CDR3 totals 15 residues. The CDR3 region is CATSKTGGPSYEQYF. CDR3 sequence (DNA): TGTGCCACCAGCAAAACAGGGGGCCCCTCCTACGAGCAGTACTTC.

The CDR3 bases are TGTGCCAGCATCCCGGGACTAGCGGGGGTTCACGAGCAGTACTTC. This codes for CASIPGLAGVHEQYF. This sequence joins TRBV6-5 and TRBJ2-7; TRBD2 matches 14 bases. Unmatched junction bases numbered 7, after V lost 7 bases and J lost 5 bases. Germline V lookup: CDR1 MNHEY, CDR2 SVGAGI. CDR3 length: 15 residues.

The chain recombines TRBV19 with TRBJ2-1, with 10 bases fitting TRBD2. Trimming took 1 base from V and 7 from J; bases not matched to a gene: 10. The CDR3 length is 17 residues. Germline CDR1 LNHDA, CDR2 SQIVND (reference sequence). CDR3 nucleotides: TGTGCCAGTAGTATAGTGACTAGCGGGTCGGGGGTGAATGAGCAGTTCTTC. Translation gives CASSIVTSGSGVNEQFF.

The chain uses TRBV25-1 and TRBJ2-1; TRBD2 is a possible D gene (7 bases). There are 16 residues in the CDR3. CDR1 and CDR2 (germline): MGHDK, SYGVNS. Trimming stripped 1 base from V and 4 bases from J, with 14 bases between. The CDR3: CASSESGRGPYNEQFF. DNA for the CDR3: TGTGCCAGCAGTGAATCAGGGCGGGGGCCTTACAATGAGCAGTTCTTC.

The chain carries TRBV2 and TRBJ2-1, with 7 bases identical to TRBD2. Germline trimming cut 6 bases from V and 4 bases from J; bases unmatched to any gene: 6. The CDR3 covers 14 residues. The V gene's germline CDR1 is SNHLY and CDR2 FYNNEI. The CDR3 DNA is TGTGCCAGCAGGGAGGCGGGAGCTTACAATGAGCAGTTCTTC. This sequence encodes CASREAGAYNEQFF.

The chain links TRBV4-3 to TRBJ2-5; 7 bases map to TRBD1. The CDR3 is 13 residues long. V trimming: 3 bases; J trimming: 3 bases; junction bases outside the gene matches: 1. Germline V lookup: CDR1 LGHNA, CDR2 YSLEER. CDR3 region: CASSHGQEETQYF. For the CDR3, the DNA is TGCGCCAGCAGCCACGGACAGGAAGAGACCCAGTACTTC.

The J gene is TRBJ1-2, the V gene TRBV7-9; TRBD1 aligns across 10 bases. Germline V lookup: CDR1 SEHNR, CDR2 FQNEAQ (reference sequence). The trim removed 5 bases at V and 3 bases at J, leaving 12 bases unmatched. The CDR3 sequence is 17 residues long. The DNA for the CDR3 is TGTGCCAGCAGCCGCCGCTCCGGGACAGGGGATCACTATGGCTACACCTTC. Translation: CASSRRSGTGDHYGYTF.

This sequence joins TRBV9 and TRBJ2-1; 9 positions agree with TRBD2. This CDR3 is 18 amino acids long. Germline values: CDR1 SGDLS, CDR2 YYNGEE. The trim removed 0 bases at V and 0 bases at J, leaving 7 bases unmatched. In DNA, the CDR3 is TGTGCCAGCAGCGTAGGGGCGGGAGGGCCTGCCTCCTACAATGAGCAGTTCTTC. The encoded protein is CASSVGAGGPASYNEQFF.

The chain uses TRBV5-1 and TRBJ1-1; D remains ambiguous. Looked up from germline, CDR1 is SGHRS and CDR2 is YFSETQ. This CDR3 has 13 residues. The V end was cut by 0 bases, the J end by 5 bases, with 8 bases between. The CDR3 reads CASSLEGVTEAFF. CDR3 nucleotide sequence: TGCGCCAGCAGCTTGGAGGGAGTGACTGAAGCTTTCTTT.

The chain joins TRBV9 to TRBJ2-1; perhaps TRBD2 as D (6 bases). Trimming pared 0 bases from V and 7 bases from J, leaving 14 bases between. The germline CDR1 and CDR2 sequences are SGDLS and YYNGEE. The CDR3 covers 15 residues. The CDR3 region has the DNA TGTGCCAGCAGCGTAGCACTCTGGGGGACTAATGAGCAGTTCTTC. The encoded protein is CASSVALWGTNEQFF. The full variable domain, its missing parts supplied by reference TRBV9 and TRBJ2-1, is DSGVTQTPKHLITATGQRVTLRCSPRSGDLSVYWYQQSLDQGLQFLIQYYNGEERAKGNILERFSAQQFPDLHSELNLSSLELGDSALYFCASSVALWGTNEQFFGPGTRLTVL.

The chain uses TRBV2 and TRBJ1-4; D is possibly TRBD1 (5 bases). The V end was cut by 7 bases, the J end by 4 bases, with 13 bases between. Per the germline V gene, CDR1 is SNHLY and CDR2 is FYNNEI. The CDR3 is 14 residues long. This chain's CDR3 is CASITAGYNEKLFF. The CDR3 coding sequence is TGTGCCAGCATTACCGCAGGGTATAATGAAAAACTGTTTTTT.

The V and J genes are TRBV3-1 (or the pseudogene TRBV3-2) and TRBJ2-7, with D possibly TRBD2 on 6 matching bases. Trimming pared 4 bases from V and 3 bases from J, leaving 13 bases between. CDR1 LGHDT and CDR2 YNNKEL come from the germline V gene (reference sequence). There are 14 residues in the CDR3. This CDR3 is CASSRGTVDYEQYF. The CDR3 coding sequence is TGTGCCAGCAGCCGCGGGACGGTGGACTACGAGCAGTACTTC.

The chain has TRBV9 and TRBJ2-1; 9 bases line up with TRBD2. Per germline, CDR1 SGDLS and CDR2 YYNGEE. This CDR3 region has 15 residues. Germline trimming cut 3 bases from V and 5 bases from J; bases unmatched to any gene: 6. CDR3 DNA sequence: TGTGCCAGCAGCGCGAGACTAGCGGAGAACAATGAGCAGTTCTTC. Its protein is CASSARLAENNEQFF.

J is TRBJ2-3 and V is TRBV3-1 (or the pseudogene TRBV3-2), with 9 bases lining up with TRBD2. Per the germline V gene, CDR1 is LGHDT and CDR2 is YNNKEL (reference sequence). V lost 1 base and J lost 2; bases outside the gene matches: 10. The CDR3 is 18 amino acids. CDR3 DNA: TGTGCCAGCAGCCAAGGGTGGGGAGCGGGGGGCTACACAGATACGCAGTATTTT. Amino acid sequence: CASSQGWGAGGYTDTQYF.

Here the CDR3 reads CASRDGLNTGELFF. The CDR3 DNA sequence: TGTGCCAGCAGGGACGGACTGAACACCGGGGAGCTGTTTTTT. This rearrangement joins TRBV2 to TRBJ2-2; the D gene is possibly TRBD2 (5 bases). Germline CDR1 SNHLY, CDR2 FYNNEI. This CDR3 is 14 amino acids long. V dropped 6 bases and J dropped 1 base, with 9 bases sitting between them.